These 30 T cell receptor beta chains were all obtained from the same sample, sequenced in a study of shared T cell receptors in the human thymus (dated by TCRdb to the early 2020s). Preparation of the library involved the immunoSEQ multiplex PCR assay. The table was pulled from immuneACCESS by TCRdb, which kept in-frame rearrangements only. Such tables lose some clones; where checked, under half of the loss comes from unresolved V genes, and the rest has no known cause. The sample table contains a few hundred thousand clones; only one count was recorded for 85% to 95% of them. Together, the top ten hold roughly 0.02% of the sample. The specimen sequenced was thymocytes. These receptors were collected from a human donor.

V is TRBV7-9 and J is TRBJ1-1; tentative D call: TRBD1 (5 bases). Looked up from germline, CDR1 is SEHNR and CDR2 is FQNEAQ (reference sequence). Trimming removed 4 bases from V and 6 bases from J, with 15 bases in between. CDR3 length: 14 residues. The CDR3 spells CASSSQVRSAEAFF. The CDR3 bases are TGTGCCAGCAGCTCACAGGTCCGATCCGCTGAAGCTTTCTTT.

The gene calls are TRBV7-3 and TRBJ2-1, with D possibly called TRBD1 or TRBD2 (6 bases each). V lost 5 bases and J 12 bases, leaving 20 bases between the germline ends. In germline, CDR1 is SGHTA, CDR2 FQGTGA. CDR3 length: 14 amino acids. CDR3: CASSPGTRGGGQFF. The CDR3, as DNA: TGTGCCAGCAGCCCCGGGACCCGAGGGGGAGGGCAGTTCTTC.

The chain has TRBV4-1 and TRBJ1-1; D is ambiguous. Per the germline V gene, CDR1 is MGHRA and CDR2 is YSYEKL. The CDR3 sequence is 15 residues long. V lost 0 bases, J lost 6 bases, and 14 bases lay in between. CDR3 in amino acids: CASSQDTEGDAEAFF. The CDR3 bases are TGCGCCAGCAGCCAAGATACGGAGGGCGACGCTGAAGCTTTCTTT.

The V gene is TRBV27, the J gene TRBJ2-7; TRBD2 matches at 12 bases. Losses at the gene ends were 8 bases for V and 3 bases for J; bases not matched to a gene: 14. The CDR3 is 17 residues long. CDR1 is MNHEY and CDR2 is SMNVEV in the germline V gene (reference sequence). As DNA, the CDR3 is TGTGCCAGCTTAAGCGGACTAGCGGGGCGTCCGGGCTACGAGCAGTACTTC. It codes for CASLSGLAGRPGYEQYF.

A note on this clone: One end of the junction varies from germline; a read error may be responsible. This sequence joins TRBV27 and TRBJ1-2; D ambiguous. Germline-derived CDR1 and CDR2 are MNHEY and SMNVEV (reference sequence). This CDR3 comprises 14 residues. Here the CDR3 DNA reads TGTGCCAGCAGTTTAGAGGGATCTAACGATGGCTACACCTTC. This sequence encodes CASSLEGSNDGYTF.

This clone was counted once. The rearrangement links TRBV15 to TRBJ2-1; TRBD2 is a possible D gene (6 bases). CDR3 size: 17 residues. Trimming removed 0 bases at V and 3 bases at J, with 15 bases between. Germline V gene data show CDR1 as LNHNV and CDR2 as YYDKDF (reference sequence). In nucleotides, the CDR3 is TGTGCCACCAGCAGAGATGGCCCTGGGCGGGACTACAATGAGCAGTTCTTC. This gives the protein CATSRDGPGRDYNEQFF.

This clone has a handful of counts. The gene calls are TRBV18 and TRBJ2-7, with TRBD2 matching 13 bases. Trimming took 2 bases from V and 2 from J; bases not matched to a gene: 15. This CDR3 has 20 amino acids. Germline-derived CDR1 and CDR2 are KGHSH and LQKENI. The CDR3 loop is CASSPTNHGTSGEGPYEQYF. CDR3 DNA sequence: TGTGCCAGCTCACCAACCAACCACGGGACTAGCGGGGAGGGGCCCTACGAGCAGTACTTC.

The V gene is TRBV5-1, the J gene TRBJ2-7; D remains unclear. Trimming shortened V by 0 bases and J by 3 bases, and 7 bases separated the two germline ends. This CDR3 comprises 13 residues. Germline CDR1 SGHRS, CDR2 YFSETQ. In DNA form, the CDR3 reads TGCGCCAGCAGCTTGGGCGGATACTACGAGCAGTACTTC. It is translated as CASSLGGYYEQYF. Based on the CDR3 plus reference TRBV5-1 and TRBJ2-7, the full variable domain is KAGVTQTPRYLIKTRGQQVTLSCSPISGHRSVSWYQQTPGQGLQFLFEYFSETQRNKGNFPGRFSGRQFSNSRSEMNVSTLELGDSALYLCASSLGGYYEQYFGPGTRLTVT.

The rearrangement links TRBV6-5 to TRBJ2-6, with D unresolved. Trimming cost V 1 base and J 0 bases, with 4 bases left between them. The CDR3 sequence is 15 residues long. CDR1 and CDR2 (germline): MNHEY, SVGAGI. The CDR3 loop reads CASSYWGSGANVLTF. The CDR3 DNA reads TGTGCCAGCAGTTACTGGGGCTCTGGGGCCAACGTCCTGACTTTC.

The V gene is TRBV11-2, the J gene TRBJ2-1; 13 nucleotides agree with TRBD2. From germline, CDR1 is SGHAT and CDR2 FQNNGV. This CDR3 spans 15 amino acids. Trimming at V came to 5 bases and at J to 8 bases, leaving 6 bases not matched to a gene. CDR3 amino acids: CASSRRTSGSYEQFF. CDR3 DNA sequence: TGTGCCAGCAGCCGTCGGACTAGCGGGAGTTATGAGCAGTTCTTC. Together with reference TRBV11-2 and TRBJ2-1, the CDR3 gives the full variable domain: EAGVAQSPRYKIIEKRQSVAFWCNPISGHATLYWYQQILGQGPKLLIQFQNNGVVDDSQLPKDRFSAERLKGVDSTLKIQPAKLEDSAVYLCASSRRTSGSYEQFFGPGTRLTVL.

The chain combines TRBV10-3 with TRBJ1-1; D gene unclear. The V end was cut by 0 bases, the J end by 0 bases, with 8 bases between. From germline, CDR1 is ENHRY and CDR2 SYGVKD. The CDR3 sequence is 15 residues long. The CDR3 region is CAISESIILNTEAFF. CDR3 in DNA: TGTGCCATCAGTGAGTCGATCATTTTGAACACTGAAGCTTTCTTT.

This chain uses TRBV7-6 with TRBJ1-5; a possible D gene is TRBD1 (5 bases). The CDR3 loop spans 19 amino acids. CDR1 and CDR2 (germline): SGHVS, FNYEAQ. V gave up 1 base and J gave up 0 bases, with 19 bases separating them. The chain's CDR3 is CASSLGRWGTPYSNQPQHF. Written as DNA, the CDR3 is TGTGCCAGCAGCTTAGGCCGGTGGGGGACCCCTTATAGCAATCAGCCCCAGCATTTT.

This clone appeared a single time. This chain joins TRBV28 and TRBJ1-1, with TRBD1 identical over 12 bases. The germline CDR1 and CDR2 sequences are MDHEN and SYDVKM. The CDR3 spans 17 residues. The junction had 9 bases not matched to a gene; V was cut back by 6 bases and J by 1 base. The CDR3 bases are TGTGCCAGCAGGGCCCGGGACAGGGGGCTTGAGAACACTGAAGCTTTCTTT. Amino acids: CASRARDRGLENTEAFF.

This chain links TRBV7-7 with TRBJ2-1, with D unclear. Germline assignment: CDR1 SSHAT and CDR2 FNYEAQ (reference sequence). The CDR3 sequence is 14 residues long. The V end was cut by 5 bases, the J end by 5 bases, with 13 bases between. The CDR3 sequence: CASSVEGVDNEQFF. For the CDR3, the DNA is TGTGCCAGCAGCGTAGAAGGCGTGGACAATGAGCAGTTCTTC.

This chain joins TRBV4-3 and TRBJ2-7; 10 nucleotides align to TRBD1. The CDR3 has 18 amino acids. Germline CDR1 is LGHNA and CDR2 is YSLEER. The V gene end was trimmed by 0 bases and the J gene end by 2 bases; junction bases not matched to a gene: 10. Here the CDR3 reads CASSQETGGTYFAYEQYF. DNA for the CDR3: TGCGCCAGCAGCCAAGAGACAGGGGGCACCTACTTTGCCTACGAGCAGTACTTC.

The chain couples TRBV19 to TRBJ1-1, with 9 bases that match TRBD1. Germline loops: CDR1 LNHDA, CDR2 SQIVND (reference sequence). The junction had 5 bases not matched to a gene; V was cut back by 5 bases and J by 1 base. The CDR3 has 15 residues. CDR3 bases: TGTGCCAGTAGTCCACCGGGACAGGGGAACACTGAAGCTTTCTTT. Protein product: CASSPPGQGNTEAFF.

The chain uses TRBV14 and TRBJ2-7, with 8 nucleotides matching TRBD2. Germline CDR1 reads SGHDN; CDR2 reads FVKESK. The CDR3 totals 15 residues. J lost 1 base, V lost 4 bases, and 6 bases had no gene match. CDR3 in amino acids: CASSPREGFSYEQYF. In nucleotides, the CDR3 is TGTGCCAGCAGCCCCCGGGAGGGCTTTTCCTACGAGCAGTACTTC.

V is TRBV19 and J is TRBJ1-2; 7 bases agree with TRBD1. The CDR3 covers 17 residues. V gave up 6 bases and J gave up 1 base; unmatched junction bases: 14. Per germline, CDR1 LNHDA and CDR2 SQIVND (reference sequence). The CDR3 here is CASRLNRGPGDNYGYTF. The DNA for the CDR3 is TGTGCCAGTAGGCTAAACAGGGGCCCAGGGGATAACTATGGCTACACCTTC.

CDR3 loop: CASSPLAGYQFF. CDR3 in DNA: TGTGCCAGCAGCCCCCTAGCGGGATATCAGTTCTTC. The chain recombines TRBV7-2 with TRBJ2-1; 9 bases match TRBD2. This CDR3 comprises 12 residues. Germline lookup yields CDR1 SGHTA and CDR2 FQGNSA. V dropped 5 bases and J dropped 13; count of bases not matched to a gene: 6.

This clone was counted a single time. The rearrangement joins TRBV30 to TRBJ1-5; D unclear. Germline CDR1 reads GTSNPN; CDR2 reads SVGIG (reference sequence). CDR3 length: 15 amino acids. V was clipped by 1 base and J by 0 bases, with 10 bases between them. Here the CDR3 DNA reads TGTGCCTGGAGTGCCAAGAACTATAGCAATCAGCCCCAGCATTTT. This gives the protein CAWSAKNYSNQPQHF.

The chain uses TRBV7-2 and TRBJ2-7; TRBD2 is a possible D gene (6 bases). Germline CDR1 reads SGHTA; CDR2 reads FQGNSA. The CDR3 loop spans 15 amino acids. V was shortened by 8 bases and J by 4 bases, with 21 bases between the two germline ends. CDR3 DNA sequence: TGTGCCAGCTGCGGGCTGGGGGGAGGCCCTTACGAGCAGTACTTC. Its translation is CASCGLGGGPYEQYF.

CDR3: CASSPGTLWGYEQYF. The CDR3 DNA sequence: TGCGCCAGCAGCCCTGGGACCCTATGGGGCTACGAGCAGTACTTC. The chain carries TRBV5-1 and TRBJ2-7, with D perhaps TRBD1 or TRBD2 (5 bases each). The CDR3 extends over 15 amino acids. The germline V gene encodes CDR1 SGHRS and CDR2 YFSETQ. V was cut by 4 bases and J by 3 bases, with 17 bases left in between.

The genes are TRBV19 and TRBJ2-2, with 7 bases lining up with TRBD1. CDR3 size: 14 residues. The germline V gene has CDR1 LNHDA and CDR2 SQIVND (reference sequence). The CDR3 protein is CASSGDRGGGELFF. DNA for the CDR3: TGTGCATCATCCGGGGACAGAGGAGGCGGGGAGCTGTTTTTT.

The chain employs TRBV27 and TRBJ1-6; no firm D call. V lost 5 bases to trimming and J lost 5 bases, with 28 bases between them. There are 20 residues in the CDR3. The germline V gene has CDR1 MNHEY and CDR2 SMNVEV (reference sequence). CDR3 residues: CASSPRGPHWSHINNSPLHF. The CDR3 bases are TGTGCCAGCAGTCCCCGGGGTCCCCATTGGAGCCACATTAATAATTCACCCCTCCACTTT.

The chain uses TRBV28 and TRBJ1-1; TRBD1 aligns across 7 bases. Unmatched junction bases numbered 12, after V lost 5 bases and J lost 0 bases. Per the germline V gene, CDR1 is MDHEN and CDR2 is SYDVKM. The CDR3 has 17 amino acids. The CDR3 region has the DNA TGTGCCAGCAGTCTCACCCGGGACAGTGGGATGAACACTGAAGCTTTCTTT. Its translation is CASSLTRDSGMNTEAFF.

This clone turned up a few times. The chain links TRBV13 to TRBJ2-5; 8 bases agree with TRBD2. CDR3 length: 14 residues. V was clipped by 4 bases and J by 2 bases; unmatched bases: 3. CDR1 and CDR2 from the germline V gene are PRHDT and FYEKMQ (reference sequence). The CDR3 loop is CASSSLAEQETQYF. The CDR3 DNA sequence: TGTGCCAGCAGCTCACTAGCGGAGCAAGAGACCCAGTACTTC.

V usage is TRBV7-2 and J usage is TRBJ2-1; 8 bases fit TRBD2. Germline V CDR1 and CDR2: SGHTA, FQGNSA. The CDR3 runs to 17 residues. Trimming removed 5 bases from V and 15 bases from J; junction bases left unmatched: 24. In DNA form, the CDR3 reads TGTGCCAGCAGCCCTCCCGGACAAATGACTAGCGAAACCCACCCGTTCTTC. Translating it yields CASSPPGQMTSETHPFF.

The chain links TRBV7-8 to TRBJ2-4; 10 nucleotides agree with TRBD2. The germline gives CDR1 SGHVS, CDR2 FQNEAQ. The CDR3 is 18 residues long. The V gene end was trimmed by 4 bases and the J gene end by 8 bases; junction bases not matched to a gene: 17. For the CDR3, the DNA is TGTGCCAGCAGCTCCCCGCGTCTAGCGGGAGAACATAGGGACATTCAGTACTTC. This translates into CASSSPRLAGEHRDIQYF.

This rearrangement joins TRBV27 to TRBJ2-2, with 8 bases aligning to TRBD2. The trim removed 8 bases at V and 8 bases at J, leaving 16 bases unmatched. Germline V gene lookup returns CDR1 MNHEY and CDR2 SMNVEV (reference sequence). The CDR3 is 16 amino acids. Written as DNA, the CDR3 is TGTGCCAGCCGGGTTTCTAGCGGGCACGTTAGAGGGGAGCTGTTTTTT. Amino acid sequence: CASRVSSGHVRGELFF.

The rearrangement uses TRBV6-6 and TRBJ1-2; no clear D gene. CDR3 length equals 10 residues. Trimming took 9 bases from V and 7 from J, leaving 9 bases between them. Germline V gene lookup returns CDR1 MNHNY and CDR2 SVGAGI (reference sequence). The CDR3 protein is CASRGSGYTF. The CDR3 DNA follows: TGTGCCAGTCGGGGATCTGGCTACACCTTC.